These 10 T cell receptor beta chains were all obtained from the same sample, sequenced in a study of Ad26.COV2.S vaccination and SARS-CoV-2 variants (dated by TCRdb to about 2021). The treatment or condition label here, explained by the study, means: 15 to 20 received Ad26.COV2.S at low or high dose, single or two shots; 5 received placebo; per-sample allocation not given. For vaccine and placebo recipients, repertoires were sequenced using samples collected on day 63 after the first injection. Library preparation was by the immunoSEQ multiplex PCR assay. TCRdb re-hosts the immuneACCESS table, in-frame sequences only. Its copies lack some clones; in the studies checked, an unresolved V gene accounts for under half of them, and the cause for the rest is not known. The sample data list roughly 420,000 clones, and approximately 88% of these were observed just once. The ten largest clones add up to less than 4% of the sample.

Material: peripheral blood, obtained in a trial of Ad26.COV2.S vaccine versus placebo. These receptors came from a person aged 18 to 59 who received the Ad26.COV2.S COVID-19 vaccine or a placebo.

The chain is built from TRBV5-1 and TRBJ2-6, with unresolved D. V shed 4 bases and J shed 1 base, with 12 bases lying between them. Germline CDR1 and CDR2: SGHRS and YFSETQ. This CDR3 is 16 amino acids long. The CDR3 sequence is CASSPASPSGANVLTF. CDR3 in DNA: TGCGCCAGCAGCCCCGCGTCTCCATCTGGGGCCAACGTCCTGACTTTC.

The genes are TRBV9 and TRBJ1-1, with 7 bases that match TRBD1. The germline gives CDR1 SGDLS, CDR2 YYNGEE. J was trimmed by 8 bases and V by 5 bases; bases with no gene match: 9. CDR3 length: 13 residues. The CDR3 DNA sequence: TGTGCCAGCAGGTCGGGACAGACGGCAGAAGCTTTCTTT. Encoded protein: CASRSGQTAEAFF. The full variable domain, its missing parts supplied by reference TRBV9 and TRBJ1-1, is DSGVTQTPKHLITATGQRVTLRCSPRSGDLSVYWYQQSLDQGLQFLIQYYNGEERAKGNILERFSAQQFPDLHSELNLSSLELGDSALYFCASRSGQTAEAFFGQGTRLTVV.

The chain joins TRBV2 to TRBJ1-2, with D tentatively TRBD1 (5 bases). Germline V lookup: CDR1 SNHLY, CDR2 FYNNEI. The CDR3 spans 14 residues. Trimming removed 6 bases at V and 5 bases at J, with 16 bases between. This CDR3 reads CASRQDPRDYGYTF. CDR3 in DNA: TGTGCCAGCAGACAAGACCCCAGGGATTATGGCTACACCTTC.

This clone was recorded only once. This rearrangement joins TRBV7-2 to TRBJ2-1, with D perhaps TRBD1 or TRBD2 (5 bases each). The CDR3 is 15 residues long. Germline-derived CDR1 and CDR2 are SGHTA and FQGNSA. V shed 6 bases and J shed 9 bases, with 21 bases lying between them. CDR3 loop: CASRPQGPSGGEQFF. Written as DNA, the CDR3 is TGTGCCAGCAGACCCCAGGGACCCTCAGGAGGTGAGCAGTTCTTC.

The rearrangement uses TRBV7-3 and TRBJ1-2; D possibly corresponds to TRBD1 (6 bases). This CDR3 contains 16 residues. Germline V CDR1 and CDR2: SGHTA, FQGTGA. Trimming stripped 5 bases from V and 4 bases from J, with 20 bases between. The CDR3 sequence: CASSLGGVGSAYGYTF. In nucleotides, the CDR3 is TGTGCCAGCAGCCTAGGGGGTGTGGGGAGCGCCTATGGCTACACCTTC.

V gene TRBV29-1 combines with J gene TRBJ1-1; D gene unclear. CDR1 SQVTM and CDR2 ANQGSEA come from the germline V gene. The ends were cut back, 5 bases at V and 5 bases at J, with 6 bases in the middle. CDR3 size: 10 residues. DNA for the CDR3: TGCAGCGTTCGGGTGACTGAAGCTTTCTTT. It specifies CSVRVTEAFF.

This clone is a singleton in its sample. This chain joins TRBV3-1 (or the pseudogene TRBV3-2) and TRBJ1-3; D not certain. V lost 2 bases, J lost 4 bases, and 15 bases lay in between. Per the germline V gene, CDR1 is LGHDT and CDR2 is YNNKEL (reference sequence). CDR3 length equals 16 residues. The CDR3 protein is CASSQQPPSLGNTIYF. The CDR3 nucleotides read TGTGCCAGCAGCCAACAGCCCCCGAGTCTCGGAAACACCATATATTTT.

The rearrangement joins TRBV28 to TRBJ1-4, with 11 bases identical to TRBD1. The CDR3 is 15 amino acids. Germline CDR1 and CDR2: MDHEN and SYDVKM. V trimming: 3 bases; J trimming: 6 bases; junction bases outside the gene matches: 3. The CDR3 DNA follows: TGTGCCAGCAGTTTGACGGGACAGGGGGATGAAAAACTGTTTTTT. Residues: CASSLTGQGDEKLFF. Combining the CDR3 with reference TRBV28 and TRBJ1-4 gives the whole variable domain DVKVTQSSRYLVKRTGEKVFLECVQDMDHENMFWYRQDPGLGLRLIYFSYDVKMKEKGDIPEGYSVSREKKERFSLILESASTNQTSMYLCASSLTGQGDEKLFFGSGTQLSVL.

The J gene is TRBJ2-1, the V gene TRBV28; 10 bases are a match to TRBD2. Trimming removed 4 bases from V and 7 bases from J; junction bases left unmatched: 10. The length of the CDR3 is 16 residues. Per the germline V gene, CDR1 is MDHEN and CDR2 is SYDVKM. CDR3 coding DNA: TGTGCCAGCAGTTCAGAGCGGGGGGGCCTTCTGAATGAGCAGTTCTTC. It is translated as CASSSERGGLLNEQFF. Combining the CDR3 with reference TRBV28 and TRBJ2-1 gives the whole variable domain DVKVTQSSRYLVKRTGEKVFLECVQDMDHENMFWYRQDPGLGLRLIYFSYDVKMKEKGDIPEGYSVSREKKERFSLILESASTNQTSMYLCASSSERGGLLNEQFFGPGTRLTVL.

The genes are TRBV7-3 and TRBJ2-3; the D gene is possibly TRBD1 (5 bases). V lost 1 base, J lost 8 bases, and 13 bases lay in between. Germline lookup yields CDR1 SGHTA and CDR2 FQGTGA. The CDR3 sequence is 14 residues long. The CDR3 region is CASSLSREVVTQYF. The CDR3 DNA reads as TGTGCCAGCAGCTTAAGCAGGGAAGTCGTTACGCAGTATTTT.